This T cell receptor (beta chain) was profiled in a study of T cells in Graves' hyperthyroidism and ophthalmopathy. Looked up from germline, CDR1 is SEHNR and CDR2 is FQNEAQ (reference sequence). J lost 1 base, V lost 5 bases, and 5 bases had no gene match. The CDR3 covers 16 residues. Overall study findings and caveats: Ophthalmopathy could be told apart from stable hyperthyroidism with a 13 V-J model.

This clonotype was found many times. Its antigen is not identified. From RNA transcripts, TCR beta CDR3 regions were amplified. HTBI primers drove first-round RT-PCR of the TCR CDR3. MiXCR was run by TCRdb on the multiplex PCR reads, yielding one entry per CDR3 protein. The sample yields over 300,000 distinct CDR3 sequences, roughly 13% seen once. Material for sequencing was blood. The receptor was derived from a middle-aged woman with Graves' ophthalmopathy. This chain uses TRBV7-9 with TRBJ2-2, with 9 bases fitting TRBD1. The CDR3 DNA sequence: TGTGCCAGCAGCACCTGGACAGGGGAGAACACCGGGGAGCTGTTTTTT. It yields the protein CASSTWTGENTGELFF.